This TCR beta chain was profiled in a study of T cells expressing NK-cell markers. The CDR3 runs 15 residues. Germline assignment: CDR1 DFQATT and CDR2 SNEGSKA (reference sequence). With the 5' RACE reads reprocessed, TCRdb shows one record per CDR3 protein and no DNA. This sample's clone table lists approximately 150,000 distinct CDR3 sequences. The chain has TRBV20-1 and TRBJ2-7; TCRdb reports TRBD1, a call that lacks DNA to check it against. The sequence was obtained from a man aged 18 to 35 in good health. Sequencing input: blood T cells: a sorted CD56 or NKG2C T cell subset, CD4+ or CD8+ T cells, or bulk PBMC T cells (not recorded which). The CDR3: CSARDLAGGTDEQYF.